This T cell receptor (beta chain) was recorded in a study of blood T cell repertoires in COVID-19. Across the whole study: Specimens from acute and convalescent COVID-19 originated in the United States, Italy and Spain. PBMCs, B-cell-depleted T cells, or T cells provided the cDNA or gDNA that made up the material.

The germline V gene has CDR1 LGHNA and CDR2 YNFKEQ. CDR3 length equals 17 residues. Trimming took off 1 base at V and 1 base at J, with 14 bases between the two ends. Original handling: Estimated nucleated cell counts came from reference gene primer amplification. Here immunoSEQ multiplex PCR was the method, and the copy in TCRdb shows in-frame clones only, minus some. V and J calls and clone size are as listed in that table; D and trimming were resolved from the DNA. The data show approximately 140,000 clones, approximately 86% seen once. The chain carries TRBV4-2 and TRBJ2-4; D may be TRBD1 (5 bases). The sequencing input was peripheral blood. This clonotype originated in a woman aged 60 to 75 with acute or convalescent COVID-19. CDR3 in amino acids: CASSQVPSRAAKNIQYF. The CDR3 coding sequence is TGTGCCAGCAGCCAAGTTCCCAGCAGGGCGGCCAAAAACATTCAGTACTTC.